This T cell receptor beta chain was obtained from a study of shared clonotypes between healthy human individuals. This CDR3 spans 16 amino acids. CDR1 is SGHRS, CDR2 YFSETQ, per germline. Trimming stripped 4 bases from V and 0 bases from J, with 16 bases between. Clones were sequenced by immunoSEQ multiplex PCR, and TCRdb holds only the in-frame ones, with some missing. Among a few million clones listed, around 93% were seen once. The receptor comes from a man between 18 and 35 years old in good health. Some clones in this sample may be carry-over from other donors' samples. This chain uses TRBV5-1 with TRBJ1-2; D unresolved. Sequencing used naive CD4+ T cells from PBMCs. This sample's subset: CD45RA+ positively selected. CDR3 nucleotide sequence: TGCGCCAGCAGCGAGACATTACAGATAGCTAACTATGGCTACACCTTC. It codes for CASSETLQIANYGYTF.